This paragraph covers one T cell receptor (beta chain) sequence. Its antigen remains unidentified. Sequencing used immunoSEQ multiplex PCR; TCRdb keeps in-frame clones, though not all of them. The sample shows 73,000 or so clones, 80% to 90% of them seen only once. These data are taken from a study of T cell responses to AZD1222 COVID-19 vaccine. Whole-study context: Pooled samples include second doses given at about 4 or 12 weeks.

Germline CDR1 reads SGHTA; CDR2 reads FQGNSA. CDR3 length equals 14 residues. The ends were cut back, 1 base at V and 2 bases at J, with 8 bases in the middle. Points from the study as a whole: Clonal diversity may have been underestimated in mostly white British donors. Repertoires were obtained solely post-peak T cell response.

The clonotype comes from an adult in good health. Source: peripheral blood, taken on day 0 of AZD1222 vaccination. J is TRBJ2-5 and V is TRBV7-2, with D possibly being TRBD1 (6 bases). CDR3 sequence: CASSLVQGQETQYF. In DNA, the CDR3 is TGTGCCAGCAGCTTAGTTCAGGGGCAAGAGACCCAGTACTTC.